This T cell receptor (beta chain) was obtained from a study of T cell repertoires in cytomegalovirus infection. From germline, CDR1 is SGHAT and CDR2 FQNNGV. The CDR3 has 16 residues. The ends were cut back, 3 bases at V and 4 bases at J, with 18 bases in the middle. TCRdb reanalysed the reads using MiXCR and keeps one entry per CDR3 protein. This sample carries under 150,000 distinct CDR3 sequences, 30% to 35% of them seen once, and the ten largest clones take 41%. As concerns this clonotype: Antigen unknown.

The chain carries TRBV11-2 and TRBJ1-1, with no clear D. The material sequenced was CD8+ T cells from cultured PBMCs, taken from culture after CMV antigen stimulation. The receptor was derived from a human donor in good health (CMV status not recorded). Some clones in this sample may be carry-over from other donors' samples. The CDR3 DNA sequence: TGTGCCAGCAGCTTTCGGTCCCGGCAGCGCGGCACTGAAGCTTTCTTT. It is translated as CASSFRSRQRGTEAFF.